These 26 T cell receptor beta chains originate from one sample sequenced in a study of T cell responses to AZD1222 COVID-19 vaccine. Assay: immunoSEQ multiplex PCR; the TCRdb copy retains only in-frame clones and omits some. The table lists some 150,000 clones, around 89% of them singletons. Sequences were derived from peripheral blood, sampled on day 0 of MenACWY control vaccination. These receptors originate from an adult in good health.

CDR3 nucleotides: TGTGCCAGCAGCGCGGATCCAGAGGCTGAAGCTTTCTTT. Encoded protein: CASSADPEAEAFF. This chain links TRBV7-3 with TRBJ1-1; D is unclear. Trimming took off 5 bases at V and 6 bases at J, with 13 bases between the two ends. CDR3 length: 13 amino acids. CDR1 SGHTA and CDR2 FQGTGA come from the germline V gene.

V and J are TRBV2 and TRBJ2-5, with a tentative D call TRBD2 (6 bases). In germline, CDR1 is SNHLY, CDR2 FYNNEI. The CDR3 spans 14 residues. V lost 5 bases and J 4 bases, leaving 14 bases between the germline ends. The CDR3 protein is CASSLDGGRETQYF. In DNA form, the CDR3 reads TGTGCCAGCAGTTTAGACGGAGGGAGAGAGACCCAGTACTTC.

The J gene is TRBJ2-7, the V gene TRBV27; perhaps TRBD2 as D (6 bases). The CDR3 is made up of 15 amino acids. V lost 4 bases, J lost 6 bases, and 19 bases lay in between. Germline V gene sequence: CDR1 MNHEY, CDR2 SMNVEV (reference sequence). The DNA for the CDR3 is TGTGCCAGCAGTTCACGGGACTCCTCAGCGGCCGAGCAGTACTTC. This translates into CASSSRDSSAAEQYF.

The chain links TRBV3-1 (or the pseudogene TRBV3-2) to TRBJ2-3; 8 bases align to TRBD2. The CDR3 contains 15 residues. CDR1 and CDR2 (germline): LGHDT, YNNKEL (reference sequence). V was clipped by 3 bases and J by 4 bases; unmatched bases: 6. The DNA for the CDR3 is TGTGCCAGCAGCCAGGCGAGCGGGAGACCAGATACGCAGTATTTT. Residues: CASSQASGRPDTQYF.

The chain links TRBV27 to TRBJ2-7; D unresolved. The CDR3 runs to 13 residues. Germline V gene sequence: CDR1 MNHEY, CDR2 SMNVEV (reference sequence). Trimming shortened V by 8 bases and J by 0 bases, and 11 bases separated the two germline ends. The CDR3 DNA reads TGTGCCAGCCAGTCAAGAGGCTCCTACGAGCAGTACTTC. Encoded protein: CASQSRGSYEQYF.

This chain connects TRBV3-1 (or the pseudogene TRBV3-2) to TRBJ2-7; D remains ambiguous. Trimming took off 3 bases at V and 2 bases at J, with 2 bases between the two ends. The CDR3 is 11 amino acids. Germline V gene lookup returns CDR1 LGHDT and CDR2 YNNKEL (reference sequence). Here the CDR3 DNA reads TGTGCCAGCAGCCAGGCCTACGAGCAGTACTTC. This codes for CASSQAYEQYF.

The chain links TRBV19 to TRBJ1-1, with D perhaps TRBD1 (5 bases). The CDR3 contains 12 residues. Trimming stripped 5 bases from V and 5 bases from J, with 9 bases between. Germline CDR1 reads LNHDA; CDR2 reads SQIVND (reference sequence). The CDR3 DNA is TGTGCCAGTAGTCAGGGTGGGACTGAAGCTTTCTTT. It encodes CASSQGGTEAFF. Using reference TRBV19 and TRBJ1-1 for the parts outside the CDR3, the full variable domain is DGGITQSPKYLFRKEGQNVTLSCEQNLNHDAMYWYRQDPGQGLRLIYYSQIVNDFQKGDIAEGYSVSREKKESFPLTVTSAQKNPTAFYLCASSQGGTEAFFGQGTRLTVV.

CDR3 in DNA: TGCGCCAGCAATGAGGGACAGGGGGGTTCACCCCTCCACTTT. Translating gives CASNEGQGGSPLHF. This chain links TRBV5-1 with TRBJ1-6; TRBD1 agrees at 11 bases. The junction had 5 bases not matched to a gene; V was cut back by 6 bases and J by 9 bases. The CDR3 extends over 14 amino acids. Germline V gene data show CDR1 as SGHRS and CDR2 as YFSETQ. The full variable domain, with the rest looked up from reference TRBV5-1 and TRBJ1-6, is KAGVTQTPRYLIKTRGQQVTLSCSPISGHRSVSWYQQTPGQGLQFLFEYFSETQRNKGNFPGRFSGRQFSNSRSEMNVSTLELGDSALYLCASNEGQGGSPLHFGNGTRLTVT.

The V call is TRBV5-1, the J call TRBJ1-2; D gene unclear. The CDR3 has 13 amino acids. Trimming stripped 2 bases from V and 8 bases from J, with 13 bases between. Germline CDR1 is SGHRS and CDR2 is YFSETQ. CDR3 sequence (DNA): TGCGCCAGCAGCTTTATCGCAGAAGGGGGCTACACCTTC. It translates to CASSFIAEGGYTF.

This clone was observed a single time. J is TRBJ1-2 and V is TRBV27; D not certain. In germline, CDR1 is MNHEY, CDR2 SMNVEV (reference sequence). Deletions cut 5 bases from V and 5 bases from J, with 15 bases between. The CDR3 extends over 14 amino acids. The CDR3 is CASSRTAVGYGYTF. The CDR3 DNA reads as TGTGCCAGCAGTCGTACAGCGGTAGGATATGGCTACACCTTC.

The CDR3 reads CASSSGTAARPLHF. Here the CDR3 DNA reads TGTGCCAGCAGCTCCGGGACCGCCGCGCGCCCCCTCCACTTT. V gene TRBV6-5 combines with J gene TRBJ1-6; perhaps TRBD1 as D (5 bases). Between the trimmed V and J ends, which lost 6 bases and 13 bases, there was a span of 19 bases. Germline CDR1 is MNHEY and CDR2 is SVGAGI. The CDR3 totals 14 residues.

The chain couples TRBV5-6 to TRBJ1-4; the match to TRBD1 covers 8 bases. CDR1 is SGHDT and CDR2 is YYEEEE in the germline V gene. With 6 bases clipped from V and 5 bases from J, the junction kept 3 bases outside the gene matches. The CDR3 is made up of 13 amino acids. CDR3 amino acids: CASKDRGNEKLFF. CDR3 bases: TGTGCCAGCAAAGACAGGGGAAATGAAAAACTGTTTTTT. The full variable domain, its missing parts supplied by reference TRBV5-6 and TRBJ1-4, is DAGVTQSPTHLIKTRGQQVTLRCSPKSGHDTVSWYQQALGQGPQFIFQYYEEEERQRGNFPDRFSGHQFPNYSSELNVNALLLGDSALYLCASKDRGNEKLFFGSGTQLSVL.

CDR3 sequence: CASSFRDTYQPQHF. The CDR3 DNA reads as TGTGCCAGCAGCTTCCGGGACACCTATCAGCCCCAGCATTTT. This chain joins TRBV7-8 and TRBJ1-5; weak D call: TRBD1 (6 bases). Germline lookup yields CDR1 SGHVS and CDR2 FQNEAQ. Trimming removed 3 bases from V and 5 bases from J, with 11 bases in between. CDR3 length: 14 residues.

The gene calls are TRBV7-3 and TRBJ2-3; D is undetermined. Trimming cost V 1 base and J 3 bases, with 8 bases left between them. This CDR3 has 14 residues. Per the germline V gene, CDR1 is SGHTA and CDR2 is FQGTGA. In nucleotides, the CDR3 is TGTGCCAGCAGCTTAAGCGGTCATACAGATACGCAGTATTTT. Its translation is CASSLSGHTDTQYF.

Judged by abundance, this clone is medium-sized (0.01 to 0.1%). The chain links TRBV18 to TRBJ2-7; 7 bases are shared with TRBD2. The CDR3 is 17 residues long. Germline values: CDR1 KGHSH, CDR2 LQKENI. The trim removed 4 bases at V and 0 bases at J, leaving 12 bases unmatched. This CDR3 reads CASSRLYGGESSYEQYF. DNA of the CDR3: TGTGCCAGCTCACGCCTTTATGGGGGGGAGAGCTCCTACGAGCAGTACTTC.

For this clone: At one boundary the junction diverges from the germline segment, which might be a read error. This chain links TRBV7-7 with TRBJ2-1; a weak D match, TRBD2 (7 bases). Germline-derived CDR1 and CDR2 are SSHAT and FNYEAQ (reference sequence). CDR3 length equals 14 residues. DNA for the CDR3: TGTGCTAGCAGCTTCGGGGGGCCCTACAATGAGCAGTTCTTC. It translates to CASSFGGPYNEQFF.

The chain joins TRBV9 to TRBJ1-3; D possibly corresponds to TRBD1 (5 bases). Looked up from germline, CDR1 is SGDLS and CDR2 is YYNGEE. V lost 4 bases, J lost 0 bases, and 23 bases lay in between. The CDR3 sequence is 19 residues long. DNA for the CDR3: TGTGCCAGCAGCCCCACAGGATTGGGGGGGGTGAACTCTGGAAACACCATATATTTT. Protein: CASSPTGLGGVNSGNTIYF.

The genes are TRBV11-3 and TRBJ1-4; no clear D gene. The V end lost 1 base, the J end lost 8 bases, and 8 bases lay between the germline ends. This CDR3 contains 13 residues. The germline gives CDR1 SGHNT, CDR2 YENEEA. The chain's CDR3 is CASSLAGREKLFF. The CDR3 DNA is TGTGCCAGCAGCTTAGCTGGGCGGGAAAAACTGTTTTTT.

The chain employs TRBV11-1 and TRBJ2-2; D could derive from TRBD1 or TRBD2 (5 bases each). Germline assignment: CDR1 SGHAT and CDR2 FQDESV (reference sequence). The V gene lost 1 base and the J gene lost 5 bases, with 14 bases spanning the gap. This CDR3 comprises 16 residues. The CDR3 bases are TGTGCCAGCAGCTTAGGGTACAGGACTGCTACCGGGGAGCTGTTTTTT. Its protein is CASSLGYRTATGELFF.

The chain couples TRBV9 to TRBJ2-3, with D possibly being TRBD1 (5 bases). Trimming stripped 3 bases from V and 6 bases from J, with 20 bases between. This CDR3 region has 16 residues. Germline V lookup: CDR1 SGDLS, CDR2 YYNGEE. In DNA, the CDR3 is TGTGCCAGCAGCGGATTGCCTGGGGCCCTGTGGGATACGCAGTATTTT. It encodes CASSGLPGALWDTQYF.

The chain carries TRBV5-8 and TRBJ1-6; D is ambiguous. V lost 1 base and J lost 9, with 11 bases in between. This CDR3 is built from 14 residues. CDR1 is SGHTS, CDR2 YDEGEE, per germline. CDR3 residues: CASSLKESGSPLHF. The DNA of the CDR3 is TGTGCCAGCAGCTTGAAAGAATCTGGTTCACCCCTCCACTTT.

Details on this clone: This sample includes further DNA sequences coding for the same CDR3. The chain joins TRBV5-1 to TRBJ1-1; tentative D call: TRBD1 (5 bases). Germline CDR1 reads SGHRS; CDR2 reads YFSETQ. The V gene lost 4 bases and the J gene lost 2 bases, with 12 bases spanning the gap. This CDR3 region has 14 residues. The CDR3 nucleotides read TGCGCCAGCAGCCCCGGGACGGTAAACACTGAAGCTTTCTTT. It specifies CASSPGTVNTEAFF.

The V gene is TRBV5-4, the J gene TRBJ1-2; a weak D match, TRBD1 (6 bases). Trimming pared 2 bases from V and 12 bases from J, leaving 20 bases between. The germline gives CDR1 SGHNT, CDR2 YYREEE (reference sequence). This CDR3 comprises 14 residues. The CDR3 loop is CASSFNLGQGTNTF. CDR3 DNA: TGTGCCAGCAGCTTCAACCTGGGACAAGGAACAAACACCTTC. Complete variable domain (other parts from reference TRBV5-4 and TRBJ1-2): ETGVTQSPTHLIKTRGQQVTLRCSSQSGHNTVSWYQQALGQGPQFIFQYYREEENGRGNFPPRFSGLQFPNYSSELNVNALELDDSALYLCASSFNLGQGTNTFGSGTRLTVV.

J is TRBJ2-1 and V is TRBV19; 8 bases map to TRBD1. Unmatched junction bases numbered 6, after V lost 5 bases and J lost 6 bases. The CDR3 sequence is 14 residues long. Germline loops: CDR1 LNHDA, CDR2 SQIVND (reference sequence). The CDR3 reads CASSRGQGPNEQFF. The CDR3 region has the DNA TGTGCCAGTAGTCGCGGACAGGGCCCCAATGAGCAGTTCTTC.

The rearrangement joins TRBV7-2 to TRBJ2-5; the D is unclear. CDR1 is SGHTA, CDR2 FQGNSA, per germline. With 5 bases removed from V and 5 bases from J, the gap between germline ends came to 12 bases. There are 13 residues in the CDR3. CDR3 nucleotide sequence: TGTGCCAGCAGCGGAGACTTATCGGAGACCCAGTACTTC. It encodes CASSGDLSETQYF.

The rearrangement uses TRBV28 and TRBJ2-7, with D perhaps matching TRBD1 or TRBD2 (5 bases each). Germline CDR1 and CDR2: MDHEN and SYDVKM. CDR3 length: 13 amino acids. Trimming took off 6 bases at V and 3 bases at J, with 12 bases between the two ends. CDR3 sequence reads: CASRTGTHYEQYF. In DNA, the CDR3 is TGTGCCAGCAGAACCGGGACCCACTACGAGCAGTACTTC.